Sequencing of this TCR beta chain was carried out in a study of T-cell reconstitution after alpha-beta-depleted transplantation in children. Study-level findings and limits: Reportedly, only several hundred clones from non-depleted graft cells drove alpha-beta T-cell counts at about two months. When one year had passed after transplant, most T-cell counts and diversity came from newly produced T cells. Elevated TCRbeta diversity at day 60 was traced, in some patients, to surviving recipient T cells and thymic progenitors.

Researchers prepared the TCRbeta library using unique molecular identifiers, the study reports. TCRdb called the PCR reads again in MiXCR, with one record for every CDR3 protein. The sample contains 500,000 or so distinct CDR3 sequences, roughly 10% of which appear only once. About this clonotype itself: The antigen remains undetermined.

V gave up 3 bases and J gave up 1 base; unmatched junction bases: 4. This CDR3 spans 15 amino acids. The germline gives CDR1 GTSNPN, CDR2 SVGIG (reference sequence). The specimen was PBMCs, mostly from graft donor cells, collected 180 days after TCRalphabeta/CD19-depleted stem cell transplant. The receptor comes from a female patient aged 2 to 10 who had a stem cell transplant for aplastic anemia, so the T cells may come from the graft donor. The V gene is TRBV30, the J gene TRBJ2-3, with 10 bases fitting TRBD2. The CDR3, as DNA: TGTGCCTGGAGGTCACTAGCGGGGCGCACAGATACGCAGTATTTT. It codes for CAWRSLAGRTDTQYF.